This paragraph reports one TCR beta chain. The trim removed 6 bases at V and 4 bases at J, leaving 12 bases unmatched. Germline V gene sequence: CDR1 SQVTM, CDR2 ANQGSEA. This CDR3 has 16 amino acids. This record belongs to a study of T cell changes during pregnancy in multiple sclerosis. Clones were sequenced by immunoSEQ multiplex PCR, and TCRdb holds only the in-frame ones, with some missing. Seen here are approximately 40,000 clones, about 88% observed once, and the top ten hold roughly 1.2%. V is TRBV29-1 and J is TRBJ2-1; 10 bases agree with TRBD2. This sequence originates from a female donor with multiple sclerosis, enrolled in a pregnancy study. The sample consisted of CD4+ T cells from peripheral blood mononuclear cells, taken in the second trimester of pregnancy. The CDR3 loop reads CSVAGLAGVAYNEQFF. For the CDR3, the DNA is TGCAGCGTAGCGGGGCTAGCGGGAGTAGCTTACAATGAGCAGTTCTTC.